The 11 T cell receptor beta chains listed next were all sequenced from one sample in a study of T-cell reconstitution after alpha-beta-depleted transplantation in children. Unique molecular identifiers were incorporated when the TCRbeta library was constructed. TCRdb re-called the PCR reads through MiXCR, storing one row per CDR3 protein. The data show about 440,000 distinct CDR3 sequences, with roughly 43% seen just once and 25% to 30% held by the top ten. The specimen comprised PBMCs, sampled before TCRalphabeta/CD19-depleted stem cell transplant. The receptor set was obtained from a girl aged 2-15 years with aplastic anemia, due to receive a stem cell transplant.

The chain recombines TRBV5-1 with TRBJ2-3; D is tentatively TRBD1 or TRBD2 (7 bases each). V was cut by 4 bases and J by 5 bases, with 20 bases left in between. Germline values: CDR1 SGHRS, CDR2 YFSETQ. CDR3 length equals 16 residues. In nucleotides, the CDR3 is TGCGCCAGCAGCCCCCCTGTGGGAGGGGGCATAGATACGCAGTATTTT. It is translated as CASSPPVGGGIDTQYF.

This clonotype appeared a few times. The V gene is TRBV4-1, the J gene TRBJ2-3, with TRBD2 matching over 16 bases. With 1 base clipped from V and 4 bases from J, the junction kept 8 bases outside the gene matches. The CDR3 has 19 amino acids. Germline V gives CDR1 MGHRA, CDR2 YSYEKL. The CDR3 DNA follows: TGCGCCAGCAGCCAAGTCGCGCCGGGACTAGCGGGGGGGGCAGATACGCAGTATTTT. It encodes CASSQVAPGLAGGADTQYF.

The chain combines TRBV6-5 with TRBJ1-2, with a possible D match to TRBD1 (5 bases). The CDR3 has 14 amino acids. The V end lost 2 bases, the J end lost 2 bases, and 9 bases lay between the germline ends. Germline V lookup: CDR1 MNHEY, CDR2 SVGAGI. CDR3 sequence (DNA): TGTGCCAGCAGTTACGGGGGGGTGAACTATGGCTACACCTTC. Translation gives CASSYGGVNYGYTF.

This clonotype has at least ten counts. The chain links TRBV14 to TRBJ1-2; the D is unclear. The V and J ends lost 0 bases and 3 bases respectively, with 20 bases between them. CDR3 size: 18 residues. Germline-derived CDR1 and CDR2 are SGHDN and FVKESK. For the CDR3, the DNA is TGTGCCAGCAGCCAAGATCTCGGTGGAGGGTCAGGCGACTATGGCTACACCTTC. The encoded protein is CASSQDLGGGSGDYGYTF.

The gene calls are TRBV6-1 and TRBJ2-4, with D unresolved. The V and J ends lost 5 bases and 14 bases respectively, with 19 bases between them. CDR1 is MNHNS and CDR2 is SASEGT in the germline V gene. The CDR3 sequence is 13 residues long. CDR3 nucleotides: TGTGCCAGCAGTCGAACCCCTCATAAAACGGAGTACTTC. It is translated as CASSRTPHKTEYF.

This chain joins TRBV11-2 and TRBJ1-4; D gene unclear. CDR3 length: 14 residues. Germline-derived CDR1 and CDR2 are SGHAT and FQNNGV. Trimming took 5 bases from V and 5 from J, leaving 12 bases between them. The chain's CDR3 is CASSPNGLNEKLFF. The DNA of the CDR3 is TGTGCCAGCAGCCCCAACGGCCTGAATGAAAAACTGTTTTTT. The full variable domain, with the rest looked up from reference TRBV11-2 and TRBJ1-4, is EAGVAQSPRYKIIEKRQSVAFWCNPISGHATLYWYQQILGQGPKLLIQFQNNGVVDDSQLPKDRFSAERLKGVDSTLKIQPAKLEDSAVYLCASSPNGLNEKLFFGSGTQLSVL.

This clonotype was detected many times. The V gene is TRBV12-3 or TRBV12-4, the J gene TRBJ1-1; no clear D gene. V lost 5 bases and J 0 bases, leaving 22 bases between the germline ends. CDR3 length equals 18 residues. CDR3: CASSNSGWETRLNTEAFF. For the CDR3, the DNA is TGTGCCAGCAGTAACTCGGGCTGGGAAACGAGGTTGAACACTGAAGCTTTCTTT.

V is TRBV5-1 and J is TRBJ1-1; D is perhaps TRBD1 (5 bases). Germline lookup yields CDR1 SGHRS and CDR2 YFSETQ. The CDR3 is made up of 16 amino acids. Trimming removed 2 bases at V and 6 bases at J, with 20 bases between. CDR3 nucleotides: TGCGCCAGCAGCTTTATCGGGGGTACTGGTTCGTCTGAAGCTTTCTTT. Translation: CASSFIGGTGSSEAFF.

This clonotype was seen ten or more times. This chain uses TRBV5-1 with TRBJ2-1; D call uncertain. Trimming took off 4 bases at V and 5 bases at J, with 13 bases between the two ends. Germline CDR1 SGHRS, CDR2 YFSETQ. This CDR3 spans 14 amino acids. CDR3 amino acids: CASSAVGSDNEQFF. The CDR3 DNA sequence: TGCGCCAGCAGCGCGGTGGGGTCCGACAATGAGCAGTTCTTC.

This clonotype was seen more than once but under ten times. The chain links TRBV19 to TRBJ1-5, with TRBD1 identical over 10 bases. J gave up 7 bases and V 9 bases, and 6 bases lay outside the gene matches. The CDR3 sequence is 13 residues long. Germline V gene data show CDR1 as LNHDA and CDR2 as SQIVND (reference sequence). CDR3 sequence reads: CASSDRGQQPQHF. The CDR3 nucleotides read TGTGCCAGCTCCGACAGGGGGCAGCAGCCCCAGCATTTT.

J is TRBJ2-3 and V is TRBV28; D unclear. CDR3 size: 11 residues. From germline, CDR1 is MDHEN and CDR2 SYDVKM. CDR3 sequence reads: CGSRAHNTQYF. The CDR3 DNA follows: TGTGGCTCGCGTGCCCACAATACGCAGTATTTT.